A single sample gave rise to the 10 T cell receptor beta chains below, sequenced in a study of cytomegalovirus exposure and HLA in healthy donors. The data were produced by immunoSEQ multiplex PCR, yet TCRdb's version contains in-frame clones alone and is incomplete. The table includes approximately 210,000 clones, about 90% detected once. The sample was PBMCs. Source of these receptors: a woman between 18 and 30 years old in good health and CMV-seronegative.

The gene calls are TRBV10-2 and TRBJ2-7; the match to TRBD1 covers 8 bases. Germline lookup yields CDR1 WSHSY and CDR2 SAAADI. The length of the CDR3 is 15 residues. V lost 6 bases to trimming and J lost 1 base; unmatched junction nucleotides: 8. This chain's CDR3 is CASSPRTGPSYEQYF. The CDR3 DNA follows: TGCGCCAGCAGCCCCAGGACAGGGCCTTCCTACGAGCAGTACTTC.

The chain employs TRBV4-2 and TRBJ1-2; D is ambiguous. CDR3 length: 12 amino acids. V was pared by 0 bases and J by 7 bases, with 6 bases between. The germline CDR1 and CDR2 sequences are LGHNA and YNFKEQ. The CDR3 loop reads CASSQDRFGYTF. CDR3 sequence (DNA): TGTGCCAGCAGCCAAGACAGATTTGGCTACACCTTC.

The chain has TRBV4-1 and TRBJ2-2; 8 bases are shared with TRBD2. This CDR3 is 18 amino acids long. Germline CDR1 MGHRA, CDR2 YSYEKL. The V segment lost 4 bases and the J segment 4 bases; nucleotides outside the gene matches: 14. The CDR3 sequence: CASSLSRAQSGSTGELFF. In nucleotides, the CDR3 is TGCGCCAGCAGCCTGTCCCGCGCCCAGAGCGGGAGCACCGGGGAGCTGTTTTTT.

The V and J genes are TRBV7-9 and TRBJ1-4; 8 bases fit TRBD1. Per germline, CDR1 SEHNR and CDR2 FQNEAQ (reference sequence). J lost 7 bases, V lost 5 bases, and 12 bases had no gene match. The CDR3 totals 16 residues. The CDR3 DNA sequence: TGTGCCAGCAGCCAGAGAACAGGGGGAAAGAGTGAAAAACTGTTTTTT. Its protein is CASSQRTGGKSEKLFF.

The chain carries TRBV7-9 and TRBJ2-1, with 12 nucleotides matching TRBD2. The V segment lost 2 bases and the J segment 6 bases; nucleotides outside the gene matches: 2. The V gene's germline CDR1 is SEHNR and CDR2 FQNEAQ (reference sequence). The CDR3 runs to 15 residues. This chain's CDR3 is CASSLRLAGANEQFF. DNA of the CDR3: TGTGCCAGCAGCTTACGACTAGCGGGGGCCAATGAGCAGTTCTTC.

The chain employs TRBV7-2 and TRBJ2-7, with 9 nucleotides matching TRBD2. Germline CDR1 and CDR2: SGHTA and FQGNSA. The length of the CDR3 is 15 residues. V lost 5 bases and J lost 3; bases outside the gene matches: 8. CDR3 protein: CASSRSGSAGYEQYF. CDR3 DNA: TGTGCCAGCAGCCGTAGCGGGAGCGCTGGCTACGAGCAGTACTTC. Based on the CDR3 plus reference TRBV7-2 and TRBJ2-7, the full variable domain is GAGVSQSPSNKVTEKGKDVELRCDPISGHTALYWYRQSLGQGLEFLIYFQGNSAPDKSGLPSDRFSAERTGGSVSTLTIQRTQQEDSAVYLCASSRSGSAGYEQYFGPGTRLTVT.

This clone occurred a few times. CDR3 DNA sequence: TGTGCCAGCAGTTTACTCAACACCGGGGAGCTGTTTTTT. It yields the protein CASSLLNTGELFF. This chain joins TRBV28 and TRBJ2-2; unclear D gene. The CDR3 runs 13 residues. Germline V gene sequence: CDR1 MDHEN, CDR2 SYDVKM. Trimming removed 2 bases from V and 2 bases from J, with 3 bases in between.

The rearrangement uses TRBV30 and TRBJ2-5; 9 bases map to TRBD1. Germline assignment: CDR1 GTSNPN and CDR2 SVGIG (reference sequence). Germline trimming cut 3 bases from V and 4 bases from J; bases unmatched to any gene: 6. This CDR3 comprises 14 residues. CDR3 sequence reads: CAWSPGTGTETQYF. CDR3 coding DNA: TGTGCCTGGAGCCCTGGGACAGGGACAGAGACCCAGTACTTC.

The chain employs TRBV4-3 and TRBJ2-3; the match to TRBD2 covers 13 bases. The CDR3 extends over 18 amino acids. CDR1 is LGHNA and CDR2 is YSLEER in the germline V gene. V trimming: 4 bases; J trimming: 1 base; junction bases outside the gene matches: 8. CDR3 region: CASSPRLAGGGGTDTQYF. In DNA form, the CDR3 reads TGCGCCAGCAGCCCCAGACTAGCGGGAGGAGGGGGCACAGATACGCAGTATTTT.

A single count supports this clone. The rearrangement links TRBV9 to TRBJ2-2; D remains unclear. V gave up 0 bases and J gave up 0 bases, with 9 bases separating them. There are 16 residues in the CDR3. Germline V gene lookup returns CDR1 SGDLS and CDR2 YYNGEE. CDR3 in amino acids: CASSVELRTNTGELFF. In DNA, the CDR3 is TGTGCCAGCAGCGTAGAGTTGAGAACGAACACCGGGGAGCTGTTTTTT.